Detailed here is one T cell receptor (beta chain). These data come from a study of technical replicates of blood from a handful of donors. Per germline, CDR1 MGHRA and CDR2 YSYEKL. V lost 3 bases and J lost 4, with 15 bases in between. The length of the CDR3 is 16 residues. Profiling relied on immunoSEQ multiplex PCR, and the TCRdb table lists in-frame clones only, not all of them. Here the sample spans 75,000 to 95,000 clones, 96% being singletons. This clonotype originated in a human donor in good health. Sequencing was done on a sample of T cells isolated from PBMCs. The chain recombines TRBV4-1 with TRBJ1-4; D unresolved. The CDR3: CASSQVIGVGNEKLFF. The CDR3 region has the DNA TGCGCCAGCAGCCAGGTCATCGGGGTGGGTAATGAAAAACTGTTTTTT.